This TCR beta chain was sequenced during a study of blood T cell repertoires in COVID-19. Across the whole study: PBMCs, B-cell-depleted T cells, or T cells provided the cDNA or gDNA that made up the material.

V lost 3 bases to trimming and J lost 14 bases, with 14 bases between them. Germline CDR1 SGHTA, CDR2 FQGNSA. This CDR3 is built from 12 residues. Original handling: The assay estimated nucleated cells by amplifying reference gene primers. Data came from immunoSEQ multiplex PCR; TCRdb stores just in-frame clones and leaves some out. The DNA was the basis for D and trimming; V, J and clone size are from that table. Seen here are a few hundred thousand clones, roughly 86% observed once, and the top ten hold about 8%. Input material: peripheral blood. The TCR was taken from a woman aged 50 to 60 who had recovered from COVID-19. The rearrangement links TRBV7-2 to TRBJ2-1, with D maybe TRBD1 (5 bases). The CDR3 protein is CASSLGQTTEFF. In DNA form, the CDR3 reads TGTGCCAGCAGCTTGGGGCAGACCACAGAGTTCTTC.